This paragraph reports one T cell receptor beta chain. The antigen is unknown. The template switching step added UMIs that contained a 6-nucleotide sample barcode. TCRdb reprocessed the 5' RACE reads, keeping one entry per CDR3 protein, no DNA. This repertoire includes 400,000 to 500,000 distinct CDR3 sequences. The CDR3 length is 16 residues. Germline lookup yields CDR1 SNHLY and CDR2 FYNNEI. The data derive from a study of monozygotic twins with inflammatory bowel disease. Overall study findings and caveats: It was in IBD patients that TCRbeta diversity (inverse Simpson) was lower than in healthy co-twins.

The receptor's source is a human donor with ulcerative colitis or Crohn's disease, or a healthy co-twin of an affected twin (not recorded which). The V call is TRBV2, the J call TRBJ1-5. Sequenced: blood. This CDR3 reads CASSGPGGEAVQPQHF.